This passage covers 9 T cell receptor beta chains from one sample sequenced in a study of T cell responses to AZD1222 COVID-19 vaccine. Clones were read by immunoSEQ multiplex PCR, and TCRdb kept only the in-frame ones, dropping some. The sample comprises approximately 180,000 clones, about 88% of which are singletons, and 1.5% to 2% rests with the top ten. This sample comprised peripheral blood, obtained on day 0 of AZD1222 vaccination. These receptors came from an adult in good health.

This rearrangement joins TRBV6-5 to TRBJ2-7, with 8 bases aligning to TRBD1. The CDR3 sequence is 15 residues long. Germline V gives CDR1 MNHEY, CDR2 SVGAGI. J gave up 6 bases and V 0 bases, and 7 bases lay outside the gene matches. The CDR3 region has the DNA TGTGCCAGCAGTTACTCGCAGGGGGCGCGGGTCGAGCAGTACTTC. It codes for CASSYSQGARVEQYF.

The chain couples TRBV7-2 to TRBJ2-7; D gene ambiguous. Looked up from germline, CDR1 is SGHTA and CDR2 is FQGNSA. V lost 5 bases and J 1 base, leaving 12 bases between the germline ends. The CDR3 is 14 residues long. The CDR3, as DNA: TGTGCCAGCAGCCCGGCCGGGCTATCCTACGAGCAGTACTTC. Protein: CASSPAGLSYEQYF.

The chain couples TRBV28 to TRBJ1-2; D possibly corresponds to TRBD1 (6 bases). Germline V CDR1 and CDR2: MDHEN, SYDVKM. This CDR3 is 14 amino acids long. V dropped 7 bases and J dropped 2 bases, with 14 bases sitting between them. CDR3 loop: CASTEGQGNYGYTF. Here the CDR3 DNA reads TGTGCCAGCACCGAGGGGCAGGGGAACTATGGCTACACCTTC.

The V call is TRBV27, the J call TRBJ2-5, with no clear D. V was shortened by 10 bases and J by 4 bases, with 16 bases between the two germline ends. The germline V gene encodes CDR1 MNHEY and CDR2 SMNVEV (reference sequence). This CDR3 region has 13 residues. CDR3 amino acids: CATASLVGETQYF. In nucleotides, the CDR3 is TGTGCCACCGCGTCCCTCGTGGGAGAGACCCAGTACTTC.

Of note for this clone: The germline gene is not matched at one end of the junction; a read error may be the cause. The genes are TRBV7-7 and TRBJ2-5; 7 bases match TRBD2. This CDR3 region has 15 residues. Germline V gene lookup returns CDR1 SSHAT and CDR2 FNYEAQ (reference sequence). CDR3 sequence (DNA): TGTGCTAGCAGCTTAGTCCTCGGGGGGAGAGAGACCCAGTACTTC. The encoded protein is CASSLVLGGRETQYF.

This clone was seen a single time. The rearrangement uses TRBV3-1 (or the pseudogene TRBV3-2) and TRBJ1-1; no firm D call. The V and J ends lost 4 bases and 0 bases respectively, with 12 bases between them. The CDR3 consists of 15 residues. Per the germline V gene, CDR1 is LGHDT and CDR2 is YNNKEL (reference sequence). CDR3 residues: CASSLGRRMNTEAFF. The CDR3 DNA sequence: TGTGCCAGCAGCCTCGGGAGGAGGATGAACACTGAAGCTTTCTTT.

The chain is built from TRBV3-1 (or the pseudogene TRBV3-2) and TRBJ2-7, with TRBD2 matching 11 bases. The length of the CDR3 is 16 residues. Unmatched junction bases numbered 6, after V lost 1 base and J lost 4 bases. The germline V gene has CDR1 LGHDT and CDR2 YNNKEL (reference sequence). DNA for the CDR3: TGTGCCAGCAGCCAAGGATCGGCTAGCGGGAGGTACGAGCAGTACTTC. Translation: CASSQGSASGRYEQYF.

The chain is built from TRBV9 and TRBJ2-1; possibly TRBD1 for D (5 bases). This CDR3 is built from 16 residues. Germline CDR1 reads SGDLS; CDR2 reads YYNGEE. Trimming pared 4 bases from V and 0 bases from J, leaving 14 bases between. The CDR3 is CASSFGQGSSYNEQFF. In nucleotides, the CDR3 is TGTGCCAGCAGCTTTGGGCAGGGTAGCTCCTACAATGAGCAGTTCTTC.

The chain couples TRBV27 to TRBJ1-5, with 8 positions matching TRBD1. The CDR3 totals 14 residues. Germline V CDR1 and CDR2: MNHEY, SMNVEV (reference sequence). V lost 5 bases to trimming and J lost 7 bases; unmatched junction nucleotides: 7. For the CDR3, the DNA is TGTGCCAGCAGTCCACGACAGGGGATCCAGCCCCAGCATTTT. Translated, it gives CASSPRQGIQPQHF.